These 2 T cell receptor beta chains were sequenced from one sample in a study of blood T cell repertoires in COVID-19. Libraries were prepared by immunoSEQ multiplex PCR; TCRdb keeps only in-frame clonotypes and omits some of them. The table includes 75,000 to 90,000 clones, roughly 78% detected once. The sample was peripheral blood. These TCRs come from a man aged 55 to 70 with COVID-19, enrolled during active disease.

The chain links TRBV19 to TRBJ2-1; 9 bases are shared with TRBD1. This CDR3 contains 15 residues. V gave up 5 bases and J gave up 5 bases; unmatched junction bases: 7. Looked up from germline, CDR1 is LNHDA and CDR2 is SQIVND (reference sequence). As DNA, the CDR3 is TGTGCCAGTAGTTTTTACAGGGGGCTGAACAATGAGCAGTTCTTC. Protein: CASSFYRGLNNEQFF.

The V gene is TRBV11-3, the J gene TRBJ2-7; D not certain. Germline-derived CDR1 and CDR2 are SGHNT and YENEEA. The V and J ends lost 0 bases and 5 bases respectively, with 11 bases between them. This CDR3 has 14 amino acids. CDR3 region: CASSLDLLEDEQYF. CDR3 DNA sequence: TGTGCCAGCAGCTTAGACCTCCTTGAGGACGAGCAGTACTTC.